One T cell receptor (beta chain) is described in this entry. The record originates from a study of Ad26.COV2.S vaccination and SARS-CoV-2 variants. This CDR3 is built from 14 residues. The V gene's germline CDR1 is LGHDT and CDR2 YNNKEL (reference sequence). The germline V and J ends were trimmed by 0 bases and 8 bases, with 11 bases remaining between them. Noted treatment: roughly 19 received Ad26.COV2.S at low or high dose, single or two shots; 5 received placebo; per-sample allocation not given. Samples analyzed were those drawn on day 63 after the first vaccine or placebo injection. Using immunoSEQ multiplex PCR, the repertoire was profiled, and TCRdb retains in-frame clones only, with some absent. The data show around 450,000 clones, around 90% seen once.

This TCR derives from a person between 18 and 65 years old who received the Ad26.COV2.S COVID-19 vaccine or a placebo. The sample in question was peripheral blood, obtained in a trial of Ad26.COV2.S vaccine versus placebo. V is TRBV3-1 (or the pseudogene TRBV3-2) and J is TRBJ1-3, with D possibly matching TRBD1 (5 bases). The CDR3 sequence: CASSQDRLGDTIYF. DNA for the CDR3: TGTGCCAGCAGCCAAGATCGGTTGGGGGACACCATATATTTT.